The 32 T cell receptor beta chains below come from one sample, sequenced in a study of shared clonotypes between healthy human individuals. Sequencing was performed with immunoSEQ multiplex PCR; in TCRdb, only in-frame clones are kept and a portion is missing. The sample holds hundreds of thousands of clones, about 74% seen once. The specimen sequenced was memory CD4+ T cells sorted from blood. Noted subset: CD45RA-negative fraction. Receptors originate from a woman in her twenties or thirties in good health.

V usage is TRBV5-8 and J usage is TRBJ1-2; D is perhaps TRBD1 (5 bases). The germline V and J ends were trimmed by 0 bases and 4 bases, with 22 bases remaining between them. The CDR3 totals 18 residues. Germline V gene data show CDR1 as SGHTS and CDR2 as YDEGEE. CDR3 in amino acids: CASSLAVYARQPTYGYTF. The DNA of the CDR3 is TGTGCCAGCAGCTTGGCCGTGTATGCTCGACAGCCTACCTATGGCTACACCTTC.

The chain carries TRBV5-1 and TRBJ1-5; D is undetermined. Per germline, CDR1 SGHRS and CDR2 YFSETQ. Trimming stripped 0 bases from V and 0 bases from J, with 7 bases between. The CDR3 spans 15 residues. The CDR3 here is CASSLAGFSNQPQHF. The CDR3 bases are TGCGCCAGCAGCTTGGCCGGATTTAGCAATCAGCCCCAGCATTTT.

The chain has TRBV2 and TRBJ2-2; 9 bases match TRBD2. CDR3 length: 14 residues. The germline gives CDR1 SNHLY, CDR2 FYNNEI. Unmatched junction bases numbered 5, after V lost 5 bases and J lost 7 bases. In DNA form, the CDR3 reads TGTGCCAGCAGTTTAGCGGGAGCAGTCGGGGAGCTGTTTTTT. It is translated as CASSLAGAVGELFF.

This CDR3 is CASSITGGGGAYEQYF. Here the CDR3 DNA reads TGTGCCAGTAGTATAACCGGCGGAGGGGGCGCCTACGAGCAGTACTTC. The chain combines TRBV19 with TRBJ2-7; tentatively, D is TRBD1 (7 bases). Germline CDR1 LNHDA, CDR2 SQIVND (reference sequence). The CDR3 spans 16 residues. Trimming removed 2 bases at V and 2 bases at J, with 16 bases between.

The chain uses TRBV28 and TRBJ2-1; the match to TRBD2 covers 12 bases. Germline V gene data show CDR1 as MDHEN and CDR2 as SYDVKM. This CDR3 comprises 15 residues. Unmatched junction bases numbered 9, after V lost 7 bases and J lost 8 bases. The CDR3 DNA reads TGTGCCAGCAAAACTAGCGGGAGGAATAGCTATGAGCAGTTCTTC. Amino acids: CASKTSGRNSYEQFF.

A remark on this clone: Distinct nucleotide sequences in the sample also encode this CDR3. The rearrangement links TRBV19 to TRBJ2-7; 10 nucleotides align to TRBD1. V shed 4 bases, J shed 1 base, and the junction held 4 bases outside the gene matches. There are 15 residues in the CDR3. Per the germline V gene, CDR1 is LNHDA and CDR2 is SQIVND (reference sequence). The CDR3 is CASSTRTGGSYEQYF. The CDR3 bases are TGTGCCAGTAGTACGCGGACAGGGGGGTCCTACGAGCAGTACTTC. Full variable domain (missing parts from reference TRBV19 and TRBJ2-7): DGGITQSPKYLFRKEGQNVTLSCEQNLNHDAMYWYRQDPGQGLRLIYYSQIVNDFQKGDIAEGYSVSREKKESFPLTVTSAQKNPTAFYLCASSTRTGGSYEQYFGPGTRLTVT.

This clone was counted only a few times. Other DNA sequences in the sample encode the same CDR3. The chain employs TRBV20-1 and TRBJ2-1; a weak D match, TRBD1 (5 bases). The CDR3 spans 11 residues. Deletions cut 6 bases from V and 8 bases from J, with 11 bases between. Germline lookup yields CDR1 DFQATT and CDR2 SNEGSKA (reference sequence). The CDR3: CSAAGYDEQFF. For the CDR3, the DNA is TGCAGTGCCGCAGGGTATGATGAGCAGTTCTTC.

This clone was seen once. DNA for the CDR3: TGTGCCAGTAGTATAGGGATCACAGATACGCAGTATTTT. This encodes CASSIGITDTQYF. This chain uses TRBV19 with TRBJ2-3; D is uncertain. The CDR3 sequence is 13 residues long. Trimming cost V 1 base and J 2 bases, with 4 bases left between them. CDR1 is LNHDA and CDR2 is SQIVND in the germline V gene (reference sequence). Looking up the rest from reference TRBV19 and TRBJ2-3 gives the full variable domain: DGGITQSPKYLFRKEGQNVTLSCEQNLNHDAMYWYRQDPGQGLRLIYYSQIVNDFQKGDIAEGYSVSREKKESFPLTVTSAQKNPTAFYLCASSIGITDTQYFGPGTRLTVL.

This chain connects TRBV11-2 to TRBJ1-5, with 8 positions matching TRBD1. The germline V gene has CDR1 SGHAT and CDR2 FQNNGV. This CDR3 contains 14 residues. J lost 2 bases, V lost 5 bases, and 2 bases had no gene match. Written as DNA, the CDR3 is TGTGCCAGCAGCACGACAGGGGGCAATCAGCCCCAGCATTTT. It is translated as CASSTTGGNQPQHF.

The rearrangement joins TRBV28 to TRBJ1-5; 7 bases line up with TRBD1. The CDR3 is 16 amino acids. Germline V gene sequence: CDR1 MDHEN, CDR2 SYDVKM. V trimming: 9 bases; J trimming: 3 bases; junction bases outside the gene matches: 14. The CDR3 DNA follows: TGTGCCAGTACGGGGGGGGACAGCCCATTCAATCAGCCCCAGCATTTT. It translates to CASTGGDSPFNQPQHF.

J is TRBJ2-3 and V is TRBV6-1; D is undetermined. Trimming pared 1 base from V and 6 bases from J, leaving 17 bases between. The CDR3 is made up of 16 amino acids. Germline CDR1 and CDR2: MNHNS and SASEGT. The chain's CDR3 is CASSEGTPAAPDTQYF. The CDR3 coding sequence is TGTGCCAGCAGTGAAGGCACGCCAGCCGCCCCGGATACGCAGTATTTT.

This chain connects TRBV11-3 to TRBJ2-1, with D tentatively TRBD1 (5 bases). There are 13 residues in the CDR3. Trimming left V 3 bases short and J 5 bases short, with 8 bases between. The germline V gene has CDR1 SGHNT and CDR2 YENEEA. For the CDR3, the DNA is TGTGCCAGCAGCTTCAGGGCGAACAATGAGCAGTTCTTC. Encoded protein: CASSFRANNEQFF.

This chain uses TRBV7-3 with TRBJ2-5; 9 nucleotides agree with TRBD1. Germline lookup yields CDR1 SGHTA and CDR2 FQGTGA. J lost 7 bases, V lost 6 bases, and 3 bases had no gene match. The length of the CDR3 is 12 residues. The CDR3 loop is CASRGQGGTQYF. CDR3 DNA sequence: TGTGCCAGCAGGGGACAGGGCGGGACCCAGTACTTC.

The CDR3 DNA follows: TGTGCCAGTAGCTCTACTGGGACAGGGGACTATGGCTACACCTTC. It translates to CASSSTGTGDYGYTF. V and J are TRBV19 and TRBJ1-2, with 10 positions matching TRBD1. Per germline, CDR1 LNHDA and CDR2 SQIVND (reference sequence). There are 15 residues in the CDR3. V was clipped by 6 bases and J by 3 bases; unmatched bases: 7.

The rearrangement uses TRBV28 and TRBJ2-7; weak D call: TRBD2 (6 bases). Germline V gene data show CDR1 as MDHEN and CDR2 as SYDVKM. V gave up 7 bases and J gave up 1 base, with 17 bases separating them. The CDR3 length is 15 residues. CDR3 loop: CASTRGKVSSYEQYF. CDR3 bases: TGTGCCAGCACCCGGGGGAAAGTCAGTTCCTACGAGCAGTACTTC.

CDR3 bases: TGTGCCAGCAGCTCCCAAGCCGGGTCCTTGAGCTTCGGCGGGGAGCTGTTTTTT. This sequence encodes CASSSQAGSLSFGGELFF. The chain carries TRBV11-3 and TRBJ2-2, with no clear D. Trimming removed 4 bases at V and 7 bases at J, with 25 bases between. The germline CDR1 and CDR2 sequences are SGHNT and YENEEA. The CDR3 length is 18 residues.

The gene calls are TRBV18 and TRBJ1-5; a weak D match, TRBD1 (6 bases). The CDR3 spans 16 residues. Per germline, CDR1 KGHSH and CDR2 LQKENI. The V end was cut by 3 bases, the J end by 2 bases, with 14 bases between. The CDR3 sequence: CASSPTQGNRNQPQHF. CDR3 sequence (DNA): TGTGCCAGCTCACCTACACAGGGAAATCGCAATCAGCCCCAGCATTTT.

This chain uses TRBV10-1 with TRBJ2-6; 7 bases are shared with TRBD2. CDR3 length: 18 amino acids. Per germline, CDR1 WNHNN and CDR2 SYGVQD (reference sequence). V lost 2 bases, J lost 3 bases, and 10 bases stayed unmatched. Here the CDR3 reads CASSEGLAGPVGANVLTF. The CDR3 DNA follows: TGCGCCAGCAGTGAGGGTTTAGCGGGTCCCGTTGGGGCCAACGTCCTGACTTTC.

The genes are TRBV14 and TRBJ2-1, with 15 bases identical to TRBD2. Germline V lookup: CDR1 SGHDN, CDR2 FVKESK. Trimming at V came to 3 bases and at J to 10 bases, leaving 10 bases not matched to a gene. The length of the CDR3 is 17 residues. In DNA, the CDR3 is TGTGCCAGCAGCCACCTCTGGACTAGCGGGAGGGTAGGGGAGCAGTTCTTC. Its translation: CASSHLWTSGRVGEQFF. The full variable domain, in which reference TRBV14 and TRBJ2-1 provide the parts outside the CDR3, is EAGVTQFPSHSVIEKGQTVTLRCDPISGHDNLYWYRRVMGKEIKFLLHFVKESKQDESGMPNNRFLAERTGGTYSTLKVQPAELEDSGVYFCASSHLWTSGRVGEQFFGPGTRLTVL.

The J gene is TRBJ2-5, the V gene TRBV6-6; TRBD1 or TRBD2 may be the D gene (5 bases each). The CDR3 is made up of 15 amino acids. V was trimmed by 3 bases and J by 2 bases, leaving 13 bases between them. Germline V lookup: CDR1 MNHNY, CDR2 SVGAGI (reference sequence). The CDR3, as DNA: TGTGCCAGCAGTTATCCGGGACGGTCGCAAGAGACCCAGTACTTC. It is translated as CASSYPGRSQETQYF.

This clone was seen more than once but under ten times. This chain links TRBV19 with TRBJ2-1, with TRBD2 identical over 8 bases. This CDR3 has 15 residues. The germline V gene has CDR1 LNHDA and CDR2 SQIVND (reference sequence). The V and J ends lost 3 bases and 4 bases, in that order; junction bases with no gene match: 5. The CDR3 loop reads CASSIKTSGYNEQFF. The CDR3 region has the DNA TGTGCCAGTAGTATTAAAACTAGCGGATACAATGAGCAGTTCTTC.

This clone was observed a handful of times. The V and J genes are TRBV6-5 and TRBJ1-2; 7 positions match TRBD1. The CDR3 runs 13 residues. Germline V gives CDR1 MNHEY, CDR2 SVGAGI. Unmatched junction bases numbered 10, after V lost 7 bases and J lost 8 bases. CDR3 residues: CASNSNDRAGYTF. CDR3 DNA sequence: TGTGCCAGCAACTCCAACGACAGGGCCGGCTACACCTTC.

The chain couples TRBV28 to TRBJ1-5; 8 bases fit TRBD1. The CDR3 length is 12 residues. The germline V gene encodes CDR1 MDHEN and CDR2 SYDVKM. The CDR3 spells CVTTGVNQPQHF. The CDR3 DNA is TGTGTCACGACAGGGGTCAATCAGCCCCAGCATTTT.

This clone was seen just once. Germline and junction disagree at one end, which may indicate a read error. CDR3 sequence: CASRPTGAASFEQYF. In DNA, the CDR3 is TGTGCCAGCAGACCAACAGGGGCCGCCTCCTTCGAGCAGTACTTC. V and J are TRBV28 and TRBJ2-7; TRBD1 matches at 7 bases. Germline assignment: CDR1 MDHEN and CDR2 SYDVKM. The CDR3 loop spans 15 amino acids.

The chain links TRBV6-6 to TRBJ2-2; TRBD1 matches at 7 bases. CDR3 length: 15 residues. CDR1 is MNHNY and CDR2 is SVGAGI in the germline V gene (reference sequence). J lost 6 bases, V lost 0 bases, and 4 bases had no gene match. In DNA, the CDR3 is TGTGCCAGCAGTTACTCGGGACAGTTCGCCGGGGAGCTGTTTTTT. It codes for CASSYSGQFAGELFF.

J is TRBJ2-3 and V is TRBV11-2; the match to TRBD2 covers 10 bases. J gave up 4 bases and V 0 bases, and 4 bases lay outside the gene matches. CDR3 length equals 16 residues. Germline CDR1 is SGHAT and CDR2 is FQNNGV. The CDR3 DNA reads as TGTGCCAGCAGCTTAGAGGCCAGCGGGAGGGCAGATACGCAGTATTTT. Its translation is CASSLEASGRADTQYF. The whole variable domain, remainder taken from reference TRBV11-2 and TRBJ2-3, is EAGVAQSPRYKIIEKRQSVAFWCNPISGHATLYWYQQILGQGPKLLIQFQNNGVVDDSQLPKDRFSAERLKGVDSTLKIQPAKLEDSAVYLCASSLEASGRADTQYFGPGTRLTVL.

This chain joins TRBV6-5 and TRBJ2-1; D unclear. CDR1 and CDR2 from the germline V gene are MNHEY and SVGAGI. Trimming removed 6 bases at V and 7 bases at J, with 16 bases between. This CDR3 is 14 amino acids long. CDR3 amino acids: CASRPRSGWNEQFF. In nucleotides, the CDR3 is TGTGCCAGCAGACCCCGCTCGGGTTGGAATGAGCAGTTCTTC.

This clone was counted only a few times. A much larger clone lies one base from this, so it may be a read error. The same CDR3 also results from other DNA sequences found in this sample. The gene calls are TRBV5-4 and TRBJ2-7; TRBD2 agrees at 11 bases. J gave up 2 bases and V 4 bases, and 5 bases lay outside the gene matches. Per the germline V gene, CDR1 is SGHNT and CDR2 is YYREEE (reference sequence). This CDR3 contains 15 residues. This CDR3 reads CASSPGTSGTYEQYF. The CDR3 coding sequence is TGTGCCAGCAGCCCCGGGACTAGCGGAACCTACGAGCAGTACTTC.

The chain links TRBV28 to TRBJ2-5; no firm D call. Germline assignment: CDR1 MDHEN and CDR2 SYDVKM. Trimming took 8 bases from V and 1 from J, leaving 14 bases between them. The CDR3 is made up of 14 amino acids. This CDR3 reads CASSPHDIQETQYF. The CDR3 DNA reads TGTGCCAGCTCGCCTCATGACATCCAAGAGACCCAGTACTTC.

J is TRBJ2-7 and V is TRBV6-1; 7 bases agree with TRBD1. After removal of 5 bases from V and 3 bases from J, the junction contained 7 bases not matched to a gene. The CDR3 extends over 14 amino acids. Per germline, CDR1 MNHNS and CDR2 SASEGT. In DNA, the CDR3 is TGTGCCAGCAGTCGGGACAGTCAAATCTACGAGCAGTACTTC. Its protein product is CASSRDSQIYEQYF.

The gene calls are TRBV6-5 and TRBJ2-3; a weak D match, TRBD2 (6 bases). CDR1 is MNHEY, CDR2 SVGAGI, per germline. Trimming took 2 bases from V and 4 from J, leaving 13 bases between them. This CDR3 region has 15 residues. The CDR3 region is CASSYRSGGADTQYF. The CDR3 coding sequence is TGTGCCAGCAGTTACCGGTCCGGGGGAGCAGATACGCAGTATTTT.

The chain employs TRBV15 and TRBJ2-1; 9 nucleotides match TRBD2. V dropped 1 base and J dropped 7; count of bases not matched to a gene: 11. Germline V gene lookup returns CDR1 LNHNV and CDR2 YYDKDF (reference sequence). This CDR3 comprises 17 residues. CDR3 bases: TGTGCCACCAGCAGAGCGGTAGCGGGAGTAAAGGTAAATGAGCAGTTCTTC. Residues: CATSRAVAGVKVNEQFF.